This note documents a single T cell receptor (beta chain) sequence. Its antigen is not identified. The treatment denotes: roughly ten-day PBMC culture with coronavirus spike peptide pools or control peptides (ViraFEST assay). The assay that was used to sequence DNA from cultured CD4+ T cells was the Oncomine TCR Beta short-read assay. Using its own MiXCR run on the PCR reads, TCRdb lists one record per CDR3 protein. The sample lists around 10,000 distinct CDR3 sequences; 44% were seen once. This sample was taken from a study of vaccination and CD4 T cells after COVID-19. The V gene end was trimmed by 4 bases and the J gene end by 2 bases; junction bases not matched to a gene: 4. Per germline, CDR1 SGHTA and CDR2 FQGNSA. This CDR3 has 14 residues.

The J gene is TRBJ1-2, the V gene TRBV7-2, with TRBD1 identical over 7 bases. The sequenced sample consisted of CD4+ T cells from blood, cultured in vitro. This TCR came from a human donor who had recovered from COVID-19. The CDR3 DNA follows: TGTGCCAGCAGCTCTGAGACAGGGAACTATGGCTACACCTTC. Translation: CASSSETGNYGYTF.